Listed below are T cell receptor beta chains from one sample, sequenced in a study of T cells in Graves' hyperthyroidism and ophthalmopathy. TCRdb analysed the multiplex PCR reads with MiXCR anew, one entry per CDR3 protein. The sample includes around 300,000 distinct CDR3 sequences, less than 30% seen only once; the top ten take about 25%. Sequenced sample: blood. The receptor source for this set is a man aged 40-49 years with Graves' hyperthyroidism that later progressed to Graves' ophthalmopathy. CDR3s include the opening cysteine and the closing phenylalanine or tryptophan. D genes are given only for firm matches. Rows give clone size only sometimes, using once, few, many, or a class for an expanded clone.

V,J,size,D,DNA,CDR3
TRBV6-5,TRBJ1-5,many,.,TGTGCCAGCAGTTACGGGGGCGGCAATCAGCCCCAGCATTTT,CASSYGGGNQPQHF
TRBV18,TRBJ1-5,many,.,TGTGCCAGCTCACGGGCCCCGGATCAGCCCCAGCATTTT,CASSRAPDQPQHF
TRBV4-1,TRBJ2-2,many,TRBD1,TGCGCCAGCAGCCAAGGAGGGACAGGGAACACCGGGGAGCTGTTTTTT,CASSQGGTGNTGELFF
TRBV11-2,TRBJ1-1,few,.,TGTGCCAGCAGCTTAGGGTGGGCAGTGAACACTGAAGCTTTCTTT,CASSLGWAVNTEAFF
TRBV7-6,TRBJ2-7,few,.,TGTGCCAGCAGCTTAGAATTCCGCGGCTACGAGCAGTACTTC,CASSLEFRGYEQYF
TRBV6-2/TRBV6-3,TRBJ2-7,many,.,TGTGCCAGCAGTTACTCGAGAGTTTACCGGGGGACAATCGGCGACGAGCAGTACTTC,CASSYSRVYRGTIGDEQYF
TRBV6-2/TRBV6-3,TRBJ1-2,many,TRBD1,TGTGCCAGCAGTACCGGGACAGTCCCGTATGGCTACACCTTC,CASSTGTVPYGYTF
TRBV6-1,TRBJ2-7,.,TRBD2,TGTGCCAGCAGTGAAGTTAGCGGGGGCTCCTACGAGCAGTACTTC,CASSEVSGGSYEQYF
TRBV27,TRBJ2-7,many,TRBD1,TGTGCCAGTGGGACAGGGGGCTCCTACGAGCAGTACTTC,CASGTGGSYEQYF
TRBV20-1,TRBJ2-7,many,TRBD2,TGCAGTGCCACAGCGGGAGGGCCTCGCGAGCAGTACTTC,CSATAGGPREQYF
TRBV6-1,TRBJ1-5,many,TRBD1,TGTGCCAGCAGTGATTTCGGACAGGGGACCAATCAGCCCCAGCATTTT,CASSDFGQGTNQPQHF
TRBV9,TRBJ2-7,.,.,TGTGCCAGCAGCCCCCAGGAGGGGGGCCGCACCTACGAGCAGTACTTC,CASSPQEGGRTYEQYF
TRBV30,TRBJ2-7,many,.,TGTGCCTGGAGTGTAGATAGATACGAGCAGTACTTC,CAWSVDRYEQYF
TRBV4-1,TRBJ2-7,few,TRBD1,TGCGCCAGCAGCCCGGGACAGGCTTTGTTCTACGAGCAGTACTTC,CASSPGQALFYEQYF
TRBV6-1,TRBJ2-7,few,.,TGTGCCAGCAGTCGGGGAGGAGGCTACGAGCAGTACTTC,CASSRGGGYEQYF
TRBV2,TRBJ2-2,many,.,TGTGCCAGCAGCGGGACAACGAACACCGGGGAGCTGTTTTTT,CASSGTTNTGELFF
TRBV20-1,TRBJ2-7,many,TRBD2,TGCAGTGCTAGCGCTAGCGGCTACGAGCAGTACTTC,CSASASGYEQYF
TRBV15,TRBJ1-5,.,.,TGTGCCACCAGCAGACCTGGCAATCAGCCCCAGCATTTT,CATSRPGNQPQHF
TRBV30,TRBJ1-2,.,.,TGTGCCTGGAGTGCCTCAGAAACCTATGGCTACACCTTC,CAWSASETYGYTF
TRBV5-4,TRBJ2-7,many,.,TGTGCCAGCGAAGCGAACCCAAGCTCCTACGAGCAGTACTTC,CASEANPSSYEQYF
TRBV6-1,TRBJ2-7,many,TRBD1,TGTGCCAGCAGTAGGACAGGGGGGCTCGAGCAGTACTTC,CASSRTGGLEQYF
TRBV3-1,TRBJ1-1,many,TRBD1,TGTGCCAGCAGCCACCGGGACAGTAACACTGAAGCTTTCTTT,CASSHRDSNTEAFF
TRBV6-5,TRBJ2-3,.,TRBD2,TGTGCCAGCAGTTTTAGCGGGAGGGCTAGCACAGATACGCAGTATTTT,CASSFSGRASTDTQYF
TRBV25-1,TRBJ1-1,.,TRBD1,TGTGCCAGCAGTGCCAGGGGGTCTACTGAAGCTTTCTTT,CASSARGSTEAFF
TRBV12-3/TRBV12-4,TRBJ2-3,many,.,TGTGCCAGCAGTCTCCCACCCGCGGTGGATACGCAGTATTTT,CASSLPPAVDTQYF
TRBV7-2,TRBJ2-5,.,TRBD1,TGTGCCAGCAGCCTCCAACCGACAGGGGGCAGAGAGACCCAGTACTTC,CASSLQPTGGRETQYF
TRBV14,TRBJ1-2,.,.,TGTGCCAGCAGCCAAGCGCCAGGGCCGTATGGCTACACCTTC,CASSQAPGPYGYTF
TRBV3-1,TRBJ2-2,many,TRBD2,TGTGCCAGCGGCGGTCTAGCGGGAGGAACCGGGGAGCTGTTTTTT,CASGGLAGGTGELFF
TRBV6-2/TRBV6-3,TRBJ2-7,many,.,TGTGCCAGCAGGGACCGGTTCCCCCCGGGCGAGCAGTACTTC,CASRDRFPPGEQYF
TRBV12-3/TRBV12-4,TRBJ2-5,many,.,TGTGCCAGCAGATTTCGGGAGACCCAGTACTTC,CASRFRETQYF
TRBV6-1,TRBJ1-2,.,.,TGTGCCAGCACAGGGTCAGCCTATGGCTACACCTTC,CASTGSAYGYTF
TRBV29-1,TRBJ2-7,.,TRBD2,TGCAGCGTTGAAGAGGGGACTAGCGTAAGACCTGTCGAGCAGTACTTC,CSVEEGTSVRPVEQYF
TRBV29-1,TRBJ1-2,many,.,TGCAGCGTTGAAGTATATAACTATGGCTACACCTTC,CSVEVYNYGYTF
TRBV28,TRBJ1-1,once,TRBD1,TGTGCCAGCAGGCCCTGGACAGGGGGCGGGGGTGAAGCTTTCTTT,CASRPWTGGGGEAFF
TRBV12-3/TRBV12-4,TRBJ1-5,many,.,TGTGCCAGCAGCCCTCCAGCCTCTTTAGGGCAGCCCCAGCATTTT,CASSPPASLGQPQHF
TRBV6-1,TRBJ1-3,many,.,TGTGCCAGCAAAGACAGGCTCTCTGGAAACACCATATATTTT,CASKDRLSGNTIYF
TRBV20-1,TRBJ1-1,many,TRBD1,TGCAGTGCTAGACGGGGAGGGGGCTCTGAAGCTTTCTTT,CSARRGGGSEAFF
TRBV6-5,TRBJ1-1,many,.,TGTGCCAGCAGAGCCCGACGTGAAGCTTTCTTT,CASRARREAFF
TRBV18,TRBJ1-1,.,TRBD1,TGTGCCAGCTCACCTCAAGGACAGGTTGAAGCTTTCTTT,CASSPQGQVEAFF
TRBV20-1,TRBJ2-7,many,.,TGCAGTGCTACCGGAGCCTCCGGTTCCGACGAGCAGTACTTC,CSATGASGSDEQYF
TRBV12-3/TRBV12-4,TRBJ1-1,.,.,TGTGCCAGCAGTTTACTCGCGGGGCTCAACACTGAAGCTTTCTTT,CASSLLAGLNTEAFF
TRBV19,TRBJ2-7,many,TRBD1,TGTGCCAGTAGTATTCGCATGCCCGGGACAGGTGCCTACGAGCAGTACTTC,CASSIRMPGTGAYEQYF
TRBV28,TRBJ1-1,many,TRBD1,TGTGCCAGTGGGGTACAGGGGTATACAATCTTGAAGAGCGAAGCTTTCTTT,CASGVQGYTILKSEAFF
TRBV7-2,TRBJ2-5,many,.,TGTGCCAGCAGCCTAGGGACCGCCAACTCCCAGTACTTC,CASSLGTANSQYF